This is a list of T cell receptor beta chains from one sample in a study of cytomegalovirus exposure and HLA in healthy donors. The method was immunoSEQ multiplex PCR; TCRdb's version includes in-frame clones alone and lacks a portion of them. Of 97,000 or so clones in the sample, roughly 90% are singletons; the top ten hold 5.5% to 7%. The sequencing input was PBMCs. Receptors were obtained from a man aged 18 to 30 in good health and CMV-seropositive. Both conserved end residues are part of each CDR3. The D gene is left open where the match is weak. The size of a clone is reported for some rows only, either as once, few or many, or as a class for expanded clones.

-,TRBJ1-4,12,TRBV4-2,once,TGTGCCAGCAGTCACTCCCGAGACAGTATGTTTTTT,CASSHSRDSMFF
TRBD1,TRBJ2-7,15,TRBV19,-,TGTGCCAGTACCTTAGGTGGAGGACAGGGCTACGAGCAGTACTTC,CASTLGGGQGYEQYF
TRBD1,TRBJ1-1,14,TRBV10-3,-,TGTGCCATCAGGTCCGGGACAGGGGGCACTGAAGCTTTCTTT,CAIRSGTGGTEAFF
-,TRBJ1-5,15,TRBV5-1,-,TGCGCCAGCAGCCTGGGGTCATTTGAGGGTCAGCCCCAGCATTTT,CASSLGSFEGQPQHF
-,TRBJ1-1,13,TRBV28,-,TGTGCCAGCAGTTACGGCGGACAGCCTGAAGCTTTCTTT,CASSYGGQPEAFF
TRBD2,TRBJ2-2,17,TRBV7-2,once,TGTGCCAGCAGCTTAGTGTCTAGCGGGAGGGCCGTCGGGGAGCTGTTTTTT,CASSLVSSGRAVGELFF
-,TRBJ2-7,13,TRBV28,-,TGTGCCAGCAACAGGGAATCCCCCTACGAGCAGTACTTC,CASNRESPYEQYF
TRBD1,TRBJ2-1,13,TRBV18,-,TGTGCCAGCTCACCGGACAGGGCGTATGAGCAGTTCTTC,CASSPDRAYEQFF
TRBD2,TRBJ2-7,18,TRBV28,-,TGTGCCAGCAGTTTGGGACTGAGACTAGCGCGGAGGACCTACGAGCAGTACTTC,CASSLGLRLARRTYEQYF
-,TRBJ1-2,14,TRBV4-1,-,TGCGCCAGCAGCCAAGACGCAGGCGCCTATGGCTACACCTTC,CASSQDAGAYGYTF
-,TRBJ2-5,14,TRBV5-4,few,TGTGCCAGCAGCTTCAGACACCAGCGGGAGACCCAGTACTTC,CASSFRHQRETQYF
-,TRBJ1-3,15,TRBV5-4,-,TGTGCCAGCAGCTGGGGACAAAGCCTTGGAAACACCATATATTTT,CASSWGQSLGNTIYF
-,TRBJ2-3,18,TRBV7-9,-,TGTGCCAGCAGCTACTCATCTGGACAGCGTTTGGGCACAGATACGCAGTATTTT,CASSYSSGQRLGTDTQYF
-,TRBJ1-2,15,TRBV19,-,TGTGCCAGTAGTACCACCTCCATTGGGCTCTCGGGGACATCCTTC,CASSTTSIGLSGTSF
TRBD1,TRBJ2-3,14,TRBV7-3,-,TGTGCCAGCAGCAAGACAGGGGCCAGGGATACGCAGTATTTT,CASSKTGARDTQYF
TRBD2,TRBJ2-5,15,TRBV2,few,TGTGCCAGCAGTGCGCAGGGCGGCGGGGGTGAGACCCAGTACTTC,CASSAQGGGGETQYF
-,TRBJ1-2,15,TRBV9,many,TGTGCCAGCAGCTCCTCCTTGAAGCGTTCCTATGGCTACACCTTC,CASSSSLKRSYGYTF
-,TRBJ2-5,12,TRBV10-3,-,TGTGCCACAAAGGACAGCCAAGAGACCCAGTACTTC,CATKDSQETQYF
-,TRBJ2-5,15,TRBV7-8,-,TGTGCCAGCAGCGAAAGGGGTGGGGGGGCCGAGACCCAGTACTTC,CASSERGGGAETQYF
-,TRBJ2-1,13,TRBV6-5,-,TGTGCCAGCAGCGCGGACTCCTACAATGAGCAGTTCTTC,CASSADSYNEQFF
-,TRBJ1-5,14,TRBV27,-,TGTGCCAGCGGAAGGGGTTATGGCAATCAGCCCCAGCATTTT,CASGRGYGNQPQHF
TRBD2,TRBJ2-1,15,TRBV5-1,-,TGCGCCAGCAGCTTTGACGGACTAGCGGGAAATGAGCAGTTCTTC,CASSFDGLAGNEQFF
-,TRBJ2-7,12,TRBV11-2,-,TGTGCCAGCAGCCGAGACAGTGGCGAGCAGTACTTC,CASSRDSGEQYF
-,TRBJ1-5,17,TRBV7-9,-,TGTGCCAGCAGCCCCATAAGGGGGGGCTTAAGGGATCAGCCCCAGCATTTT,CASSPIRGGLRDQPQHF
TRBD1,TRBJ2-7,15,TRBV7-2,-,TGTGCCAGCAGCTTAGCCCCGTTGACAGGGTACGAGCAGTACTTC,CASSLAPLTGYEQYF
TRBD1,TRBJ1-2,14,TRBV6-1,-,TGTGCCAGCAGTGCGCGGGGGACAGGCTATGGCTACACCTTC,CASSARGTGYGYTF
-,TRBJ2-7,15,TRBV27,-,TGTGCCAGCAGTTTACAAGGGAGGTTACCCTACGAGCAGTACTTC,CASSLQGRLPYEQYF
-,TRBJ2-7,15,TRBV27,-,TGTGCCAGCAGTTTAAGTCCGGGTAGTGGCTACGAGCAGTACTTC,CASSLSPGSGYEQYF
-,TRBJ2-1,13,TRBV27,-,TGTGCCAGCAGTCCCGGGAGCTACAATGAGCAGTTCTTC,CASSPGSYNEQFF
-,TRBJ1-2,17,TRBV5-6,-,TGTGCCAGCAGCTTGGTGGACACAGATGGAGGGGCTAGTGGCTACACCTTC,CASSLVDTDGGASGYTF
TRBD1,TRBJ2-7,14,TRBV7-9,-,TGTGCCAGCAGCTCCGGACAGGGGGACTACGAGCAGTACTTC,CASSSGQGDYEQYF
-,TRBJ2-1,13,TRBV7-2,-,TGTGCCAGCAGCGAAACATACATCAATGAGCAGTTCTTC,CASSETYINEQFF
TRBD1,TRBJ1-2,15,TRBV6-1,-,TGTGCCAGCACCTTACAGGGGGCACGTAACTATGGCTACACCTTC,CASTLQGARNYGYTF
TRBD1,TRBJ1-6,14,TRBV25-1,-,TGTGCCAGCAGTGGGGGGACAGGTCCTTCACCCCTCCACTTT,CASSGGTGPSPLHF
TRBD1,TRBJ2-7,15,TRBV2,-,TGTGCCAGCAGTGAAGGCCACAGGGGTAGCTACGAGCAGTACTTC,CASSEGHRGSYEQYF
-,TRBJ2-7,16,TRBV5-1,-,TGCGCCAGCAGCTGGAGGGACAGCGAGAATTTTTACGAGCAGTACTTC,CASSWRDSENFYEQYF
-,TRBJ1-2,17,TRBV19,-,TGTGCGTCCTCTGACAGTCAGTTTCTTGGCTCTTACTATGGCTACACCTTC,CASSDSQFLGSYYGYTF
-,TRBJ2-2,14,TRBV9,-,TGTGCCAGCAGCGGAACCGGGATCACCGGGGAGCTGTTTTTT,CASSGTGITGELFF
-,TRBJ1-1,14,TRBV7-2,-,TGTGCCAGCAGCTTGGGCCGGTTAACAAAAGGAGCTTTCTTT,CASSLGRLTKGAFF
-,TRBJ1-2,12,TRBV5-1,few,TGCGCCAGCAGCCTGGACAGCTATGGCTACACCTTC,CASSLDSYGYTF
TRBD1,TRBJ2-5,14,TRBV10-2,-,TGCGCCACCAAGGAGACAGGGGGCGGAGAGACCCAGTACTTC,CATKETGGGETQYF
TRBD2,TRBJ2-7,15,TRBV27,-,TGTGCCAGCAGTTCGGGACTAGCGGGTACCCACGAGCAGTACTTC,CASSSGLAGTHEQYF
TRBD1,TRBJ2-1,15,TRBV5-1,once,TGCGCCAGCAGCTCGCCGGGACAGGGGGCGTATGAGCAGTTCTTC,CASSSPGQGAYEQFF
TRBD2,TRBJ2-7,15,TRBV7-3,-,TGTGCCAGCAGCCAGGGGACTAGCGCCTCCTACGAGCAGTACTTC,CASSQGTSASYEQYF
TRBD2,TRBJ2-3,17,TRBV7-6,-,TGTGCCAGCAGCTTAGGAATAGCGGGATCTAGCACAGATACGCAGTATTTT,CASSLGIAGSSTDTQYF
-,TRBJ1-2,13,TRBV27,-,TGTGCCAGCAGTAAGACTGCTAACTATGGCTACACCTTC,CASSKTANYGYTF
TRBD2,TRBJ2-7,15,TRBV9,-,TGTGCCAGCAGCGTAGGATGGCGGGAGTTGTACGAGCAGTACTTC,CASSVGWRELYEQYF
-,TRBJ2-5,15,TRBV25-1,-,TGTGCCAGCAGCAAATCCAAAAAAAACCAAGAGACCCAGTACTTC,CASSKSKKNQETQYF
TRBD1,TRBJ1-2,21,TRBV18,-,TGTGCCAGCTCACCCGAAAGGTGGGACAGGGAGAATTCAGAGGATCTCTATGGCTACACCTTC,CASSPERWDRENSEDLYGYTF
TRBD1,TRBJ2-2,16,TRBV7-2,-,TGTGCCAGCAGCTTACAACCAGGGGGAGTCACCGGGGAGCTGTTTTTT,CASSLQPGGVTGELFF
-,TRBJ1-2,13,TRBV19,few,TGTGCCAGTAGTATTGTCTCGGGCTATGGCTACACCTTC,CASSIVSGYGYTF
-,TRBJ1-2,14,TRBV6-1,-,TGTGCCAGCAGTGAACCTGGACAGTACTATGGCTACACCTTC,CASSEPGQYYGYTF
-,TRBJ1-2,13,TRBV29-1,once,TGCAGCGTTGAAAACCTCTACAGCTATGGCTACACCTTC,CSVENLYSYGYTF